These 15 T cell receptor beta chains came from one sample sequenced in a study of blood T cell repertoires in COVID-19. Here immunoSEQ multiplex PCR was the method, and the copy in TCRdb shows in-frame clones only, minus some. The sample holds about 330,000 clones, around 82% seen once. The source material was peripheral blood. All receptors come from a woman aged 45-65 years with acute or convalescent COVID-19.

The rearrangement uses TRBV19 and TRBJ2-5, with D possibly TRBD1 on 7 matching bases. This CDR3 contains 11 residues. Germline loops: CDR1 LNHDA, CDR2 SQIVND (reference sequence). Deletions cut 7 bases from V and 7 bases from J, with 10 bases between. CDR3 residues: CASTGGGTQYF. DNA for the CDR3: TGTGCCAGTACAGGGGGAGGGACCCAGTACTTC.

This clone appeared a single time. This chain links TRBV3-1 (or the pseudogene TRBV3-2) with TRBJ2-2; 7 nucleotides line up with TRBD2. Germline values: CDR1 LGHDT, CDR2 YNNKEL (reference sequence). V dropped 4 bases and J dropped 7; count of bases not matched to a gene: 3. CDR3 size: 13 residues. This chain's CDR3 is CASSPPGGGELFF. CDR3 in DNA: TGTGCCAGCAGCCCTCCGGGGGGCGGGGAGCTGTTTTTT.

The J gene is TRBJ2-2, the V gene TRBV10-1; the match to TRBD2 covers 10 bases. Germline V gene sequence: CDR1 WNHNN, CDR2 SYGVQD (reference sequence). This CDR3 is 16 amino acids long. V lost 5 bases to trimming and J lost 6 bases; unmatched junction nucleotides: 9. The CDR3 region is CASSHQRGGPSGELFF. DNA of the CDR3: TGCGCCAGCAGTCATCAGCGGGGGGGCCCGTCCGGGGAGCTGTTTTTT.

The genes are TRBV4-2 and TRBJ2-3, with D possibly matching TRBD1 (6 bases). Trimming left V 4 bases short and J 1 base short, with 9 bases between. This CDR3 contains 14 residues. Germline V gives CDR1 LGHNA, CDR2 YNFKEQ. The CDR3 bases are TGTGCCAGCAGCCGGACAGCCGGCACAGATACGCAGTATTTT. Translating it yields CASSRTAGTDTQYF.

V and J are TRBV7-2 and TRBJ1-5, with 7 nucleotides matching TRBD1. CDR3 size: 14 residues. CDR1 and CDR2 from the germline V gene are SGHTA and FQGNSA. The V gene end was trimmed by 5 bases and the J gene end by 5 bases; junction bases not matched to a gene: 6. The CDR3: CASSPGTVDQPQHF. The CDR3 nucleotides are TGTGCCAGCAGCCCGGGGACAGTGGATCAGCCCCAGCATTTT. The full variable domain, completed using reference TRBV7-2 and TRBJ1-5, is GAGVSQSPSNKVTEKGKDVELRCDPISGHTALYWYRQSLGQGLEFLIYFQGNSAPDKSGLPSDRFSAERTGGSVSTLTIQRTQQEDSAVYLCASSPGTVDQPQHFGDGTRLSIL.

The chain carries TRBV2 and TRBJ2-1; TRBD2 aligns across 8 bases. The CDR3 loop spans 14 amino acids. Germline V gene data show CDR1 as SNHLY and CDR2 as FYNNEI. The trim removed 4 bases at V and 2 bases at J, leaving 1 base unmatched. CDR3 nucleotides: TGTGCCAGCAGTGTGGGACTAGCCTACAATGAGCAGTTCTTC. Amino acid sequence: CASSVGLAYNEQFF.

As to this clone: The same CDR3 is also encoded by other DNA sequences in this sample. This chain uses TRBV11-2 with TRBJ1-3; D is perhaps TRBD1 (5 bases). CDR3 length equals 13 residues. V was cut by 4 bases and J by 4 bases, with 8 bases left in between. CDR1 and CDR2 from the germline V gene are SGHAT and FQNNGV. The CDR3 region has the DNA TGTGCCAGCAGCTCAGACAGAGGAAACACCATATATTTT. Translation: CASSSDRGNTIYF.

The CDR3 region has the DNA TGTGCCAGCAGTCCCGACCGGGACAGGGTATCAACCGGGGAGCTGTTTTTT. This translates into CASSPDRDRVSTGELFF. The chain joins TRBV27 to TRBJ2-2; 9 bases are shared with TRBD1. Germline assignment: CDR1 MNHEY and CDR2 SMNVEV (reference sequence). Trimming cost V 5 bases and J 5 bases; bases outside gene matches: 12. There are 17 residues in the CDR3.

The chain uses TRBV10-3 and TRBJ1-2; D ambiguous. Germline-derived CDR1 and CDR2 are ENHRY and SYGVKD. The CDR3 runs to 11 residues. Trimming shortened V by 3 bases and J by 5 bases, and 4 bases separated the two germline ends. DNA for the CDR3: TGTGCCATCAGTGACAGTTATGGCTACACCTTC. Translation: CAISDSYGYTF.

This clone was recorded only once. The chain's CDR3 is CASSVGGLGSGVQETQYF. CDR3 nucleotide sequence: TGTGCCAGCAGCGTAGGAGGTCTGGGTAGCGGGGTACAAGAGACCCAGTACTTC. The chain uses TRBV9 and TRBJ2-5; TRBD2 matches at 8 bases. CDR1 is SGDLS and CDR2 is YYNGEE in the germline V gene. With 0 bases clipped from V and 2 bases from J, the junction kept 12 bases outside the gene matches. The CDR3 covers 18 residues.

The chain recombines TRBV6-9 with TRBJ1-5; no clear D. Germline CDR1 MNHGY, CDR2 SVAAGI. V lost 4 bases and J 0 bases, leaving 7 bases between the germline ends. The CDR3 is 14 residues long. Here the CDR3 DNA reads TGTGCCAGCAGTTTCGAGGGTAGCAATCAGCCCCAGCATTTT. Residues: CASSFEGSNQPQHF.

The V gene is TRBV4-1, the J gene TRBJ2-3; no definite D call. V was clipped by 3 bases and J by 2 bases, with 15 bases between them. The CDR3 consists of 16 residues. CDR1 and CDR2 (germline): MGHRA, YSYEKL. The CDR3 here is CASSQLETSPTDTQYF. DNA of the CDR3: TGCGCCAGCAGCCAGCTGGAGACGTCACCCACAGATACGCAGTATTTT.

V gene TRBV9 combines with J gene TRBJ1-5; 9 positions agree with TRBD1. V trimming: 0 bases; J trimming: 6 bases; junction bases outside the gene matches: 7. From germline, CDR1 is SGDLS and CDR2 YYNGEE. This CDR3 spans 16 amino acids. The CDR3 spells CASSVDGTGMSQPQHF. The CDR3 DNA follows: TGTGCCAGCAGCGTAGACGGGACAGGGATGAGTCAGCCCCAGCATTTT.

The chain has TRBV3-1 (or the pseudogene TRBV3-2) and TRBJ1-3; D remains unclear. The CDR3 consists of 16 residues. Trimming stripped 1 base from V and 0 bases from J, with 10 bases between. Germline CDR1 and CDR2: LGHDT and YNNKEL (reference sequence). Here the CDR3 DNA reads TGTGCCAGCAGCCAAGGAGCCGCCCTCTCTGGAAACACCATATATTTT. This sequence encodes CASSQGAALSGNTIYF.

The gene calls are TRBV5-6 and TRBJ1-5, with 8 bases that match TRBD1. The CDR3 consists of 16 residues. Germline V lookup: CDR1 SGHDT, CDR2 YYEEEE. V gave up 4 bases and J gave up 1 base; unmatched junction bases: 7. The CDR3 bases are TGTGCCAGCAGCGAAATACAGGGGGGCAGCAATCAGCCCCAGCATTTT. Translated, it gives CASSEIQGGSNQPQHF.